The 21 T cell receptor beta chains below all came from one sample that was sequenced in a study of T cell repertoires in cytomegalovirus infection. One entry per CDR3 protein results from TCRdb running MiXCR on the reads. The table records roughly 800,000 distinct CDR3 sequences, about 27% of them present only once. No antigen has been assigned to these receptors. Here the sequenced sample was cultured CD8+ T cells from PBMCs, taken from culture after CMV antigen stimulation. The receptor set was obtained from a human donor in good health (CMV status not recorded). Some clones in this sample may be carry-over from other donors' samples.

This clonotype ranks as medium-sized. CDR3 residues: CASSLTVSGNTIYF. CDR3 DNA sequence: TGTGCCAGCAGCCTGACTGTCTCTGGAAACACCATATATTTT. The V and J genes are TRBV7-2 and TRBJ1-3; no reliable D call. V was shortened by 5 bases and J by 0 bases, with 8 bases between the two germline ends. Per germline, CDR1 SGHTA and CDR2 FQGNSA. CDR3 length: 14 amino acids.

This chain joins TRBV6-6 and TRBJ2-7; possibly TRBD2 for D (5 bases). CDR3 length: 14 amino acids. Germline-derived CDR1 and CDR2 are MNHNY and SVGAGI (reference sequence). Deletions cut 5 bases from V and 5 bases from J, with 16 bases between. The CDR3 DNA follows: TGTGCCAGCAGTATAGACCCCTACGGGAACGAGCAGTACGTC. Translation: CASSIDPYGNEQYV.

This chain joins TRBV7-9 and TRBJ1-1, with D possibly TRBD1 on 5 matching bases. Germline V gene lookup returns CDR1 SEHNR and CDR2 FQNEAQ (reference sequence). Trimming shortened V by 0 bases and J by 9 bases, and 14 bases separated the two germline ends. This CDR3 comprises 14 residues. CDR3 nucleotide sequence: TGTGCCAGCAGCTTAGCTTCGGGCCCGGGGCAAGCTTTCTTT. Translation: CASSLASGPGQAFF. The full variable domain, rest sourced from reference TRBV7-9 and TRBJ1-1, is DTGVSQNPRHKITKRGQNVTFRCDPISEHNRLYWYRQTLGQGPEFLTYFQNEAQLEKSRLLSDRFSAERPKGSFSTLEIQRTEQGDSAMYLCASSLASGPGQAFFGQGTRLTVV.

This clonotype was counted a few times. The chain has TRBV7-9 and TRBJ1-3; D gene uncertain. The germline gives CDR1 SEHNR, CDR2 FQNEAQ (reference sequence). V lost 4 bases, J lost 4 bases, and 14 bases lay in between. This CDR3 is 15 amino acids long. As DNA, the CDR3 is TGTGCCAGCAGCTCGTCCCTTGAAGGGGGAAACACCATATATTTT. This codes for CASSSSLEGGNTIYF. Variable domain in full (rest from reference TRBV7-9 and TRBJ1-3): DTGVSQNPRHKITKRGQNVTFRCDPISEHNRLYWYRQTLGQGPEFLTYFQNEAQLEKSRLLSDRFSAERPKGSFSTLEIQRTEQGDSAMYLCASSSSLEGGNTIYFGEGSWLTVV.

This clonotype has a count of ten or more. The chain is built from TRBV7-3 and TRBJ2-3; 11 bases are a match to TRBD2. The CDR3 length is 15 residues. CDR1 and CDR2 (germline): SGHTA, FQGTGA. V lost 6 bases and J lost 4; bases outside the gene matches: 6. The CDR3: CASSSSGGTADTQYF. The CDR3 DNA reads TGTGCCAGCAGTTCTAGCGGGGGGACGGCAGATACGCAGTATTTT.

The rearrangement joins TRBV25-1 to TRBJ1-2; unclear D gene. Trimming took off 5 bases at V and 6 bases at J, with 22 bases between the two ends. The CDR3 has 16 residues. CDR1 is MGHDK and CDR2 is SYGVNS in the germline V gene. CDR3 sequence: CASSIDANPEEDGYTF. CDR3 DNA sequence: TGTGCCAGCAGTATCGATGCGAACCCGGAGGAGGATGGCTACACCTTC.

This clonotype was counted between two and nine times. The chain is built from TRBV15 and TRBJ1-1; 8 positions agree with TRBD1. J was trimmed by 4 bases and V by 0 bases; bases with no gene match: 4. The CDR3 loop spans 15 amino acids. In germline, CDR1 is LNHNV, CDR2 YYDKDF (reference sequence). CDR3 residues: CATSRDQGARTEAFF. In nucleotides, the CDR3 is TGTGCCACCAGCAGAGACCAGGGGGCGCGCACTGAAGCTTTCTTT.

This chain connects TRBV10-3 to TRBJ1-5; the match to TRBD1 covers 11 bases. CDR1 is ENHRY, CDR2 SYGVKD, per germline. This CDR3 is built from 18 residues. J was trimmed by 2 bases and V by 2 bases; bases with no gene match: 8. The CDR3 here is CAISEVDRGQGGNQPQHF. Here the CDR3 DNA reads TGTGCCATCAGTGAGGTAGACCGGGGACAGGGGGGCAATCAGCCCCAGCATTTT.

The chain uses TRBV28 and TRBJ2-3; the D is unclear. Trimming removed 6 bases from V and 0 bases from J, with 13 bases in between. This CDR3 is built from 15 residues. Germline loops: CDR1 MDHEN, CDR2 SYDVKM. The DNA for the CDR3 is TGTGCCAGCAGCTGGGCTAACCCTAGCACAGATACGCAGTATTTT. Encoded protein: CASSWANPSTDTQYF.

This clonotype was picked up one time. The chain is built from TRBV7-3 and TRBJ1-1; a possible D gene is TRBD1 (5 bases). Germline CDR1 SGHTA, CDR2 FQGTGA. This CDR3 region has 13 residues. Trimming took off 6 bases at V and 11 bases at J, with 19 bases between the two ends. The CDR3 sequence: CASSPLGLWGAFF. The CDR3 bases are TGTGCCAGCAGTCCCCTCGGGTTATGGGGGGCTTTCTTT.

This clonotype appeared many times. V and J are TRBV27 and TRBJ2-1; D is perhaps TRBD1 (6 bases). This CDR3 contains 13 residues. Germline values: CDR1 MNHEY, CDR2 SMNVEV (reference sequence). The V gene lost 3 bases and the J gene lost 5 bases, with 8 bases spanning the gap. The CDR3 reads CASSFGQNNEQFF. In DNA, the CDR3 is TGTGCCAGCAGTTTTGGACAGAACAATGAGCAGTTCTTC.

There are a few counts of this clonotype. The J gene is TRBJ2-2, the V gene TRBV6-1; D might be TRBD1 (6 bases). Germline V gene data show CDR1 as MNHNS and CDR2 as SASEGT. The CDR3 extends over 20 amino acids. V lost 6 bases and J 0 bases, leaving 26 bases between the germline ends. DNA for the CDR3: TGTGCCAGCAGGGGACACAGTAGGCATGATGGTTACGCGAACACCGGGGAGCTGTTTTTT. Protein product: CASRGHSRHDGYANTGELFF.

J is TRBJ1-2 and V is TRBV5-6; possibly TRBD1 for D (6 bases). Per germline, CDR1 SGHDT and CDR2 YYEEEE. The germline V and J ends were trimmed by 4 bases and 8 bases, with 12 bases remaining between them. The CDR3 contains 12 residues. CDR3 sequence: CASSPQGSGYTF. CDR3 nucleotide sequence: TGTGCCAGCAGCCCACAGGGTAGCGGCTACACCTTC.

In this sample, this clonotype turned up a few times. This rearrangement joins TRBV15 to TRBJ2-7; D not certain. Germline V gives CDR1 LNHNV, CDR2 YYDKDF (reference sequence). The length of the CDR3 is 15 residues. Deletions cut 7 bases from V and 3 bases from J, with 19 bases between. The chain's CDR3 is CATTRFPSEDYEQYF. CDR3 bases: TGTGCCACCACGAGGTTTCCCTCGGAAGACTACGAGCAGTACTTC.

The chain carries TRBV6-2 or TRBV6-3 and TRBJ2-7, with D possibly matching TRBD2 (7 bases). The CDR3 contains 15 residues. Germline CDR1 and CDR2: MNHEY and SVGEGT. V lost 4 bases to trimming and J lost 1 base, with 14 bases between them. CDR3 region: CASSSTGGPSYEQYF. CDR3 DNA sequence: TGTGCCAGCAGTTCCACCGGGGGGCCTTCCTACGAGCAGTACTTC.

The chain links TRBV7-9 to TRBJ1-1; D is unclear. V was shortened by 3 bases and J by 1 base, with 15 bases between the two germline ends. This CDR3 contains 16 residues. Per the germline V gene, CDR1 is SEHNR and CDR2 is FQNEAQ (reference sequence). CDR3 sequence reads: CASSLAFERTNTEAFF. CDR3 DNA: TGTGCCAGCAGCTTGGCGTTTGAGAGAACGAACACTGAAGCTTTCTTT.

The table lists this clonotype with many counts. This chain joins TRBV19 and TRBJ1-1; 7 positions agree with TRBD1. The V gene end was trimmed by 9 bases and the J gene end by 2 bases; junction bases not matched to a gene: 6. Germline lookup yields CDR1 LNHDA and CDR2 SQIVND (reference sequence). The CDR3 is 13 residues long. CDR3 DNA sequence: TGTGCCAGCAGGACAGGACAAAACACTGAAGCTTTCTTT. Amino acid sequence: CASRTGQNTEAFF.

The J gene is TRBJ2-3, the V gene TRBV10-3; D might be TRBD1 or TRBD2, each matching 5 bases. This CDR3 spans 15 amino acids. Germline CDR1 reads ENHRY; CDR2 reads SYGVKD. Trimming stripped 3 bases from V and 0 bases from J, with 10 bases between. CDR3 region: CAISDFGASTDTQYF. The CDR3 DNA sequence: TGTGCCATCAGTGATTTCGGGGCTAGCACAGATACGCAGTATTTT.

This clonotype was detected only a few times. The CDR3 sequence: CASSHGTVGTDTQYF. The CDR3 DNA is TGTGCCAGCAGCCACGGGACAGTCGGCACAGATACGCAGTATTTT. The rearrangement links TRBV7-9 to TRBJ2-3, with 7 bases fitting TRBD1. The length of the CDR3 is 15 residues. V lost 5 bases, J lost 1 base, and 6 bases stayed unmatched. Germline V gene data show CDR1 as SEHNR and CDR2 as FQNEAQ (reference sequence).

The J gene is TRBJ1-1, the V gene TRBV11-1, with 7 positions matching TRBD1. Per the germline V gene, CDR1 is SGHAT and CDR2 is FQDESV (reference sequence). The ends lost 1 base at V and 2 bases at J; junction bases unmatched: 13. The CDR3 has 18 residues. For the CDR3, the DNA is TGTGCCAGCAGCTTAGAGGGGGTACAGGGGTCGAGAAACACTGAAGCTTTCTTT. Protein: CASSLEGVQGSRNTEAFF.

The table lists this clonotype with many counts. This chain connects TRBV7-2 to TRBJ2-7; D not certain. Trimming removed 0 bases from V and 4 bases from J, with 7 bases in between. This CDR3 region has 13 residues. CDR1 is SGHTA, CDR2 FQGNSA, per germline. CDR3 nucleotides: TGTGCCAGCAGCTTAGCCCACTTTTACGAGCAGTACGTC. Translation gives CASSLAHFYEQYV.